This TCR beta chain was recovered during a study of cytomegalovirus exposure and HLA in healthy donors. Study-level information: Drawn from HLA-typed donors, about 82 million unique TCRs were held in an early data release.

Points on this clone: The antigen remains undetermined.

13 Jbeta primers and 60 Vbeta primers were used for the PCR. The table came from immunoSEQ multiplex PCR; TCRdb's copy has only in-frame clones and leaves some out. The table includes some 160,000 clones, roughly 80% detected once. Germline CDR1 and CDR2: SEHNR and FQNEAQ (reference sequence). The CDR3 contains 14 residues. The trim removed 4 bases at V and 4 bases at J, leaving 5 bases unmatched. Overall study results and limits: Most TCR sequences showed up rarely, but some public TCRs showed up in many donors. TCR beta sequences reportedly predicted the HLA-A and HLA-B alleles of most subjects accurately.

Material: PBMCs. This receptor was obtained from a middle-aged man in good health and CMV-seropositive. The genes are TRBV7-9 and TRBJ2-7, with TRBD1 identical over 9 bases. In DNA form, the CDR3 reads TGTGCCAGCAGCTCCCGGACAGGGGCATACGAGCAGTACTTC. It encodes CASSSRTGAYEQYF.